This T cell receptor beta chain was identified in a study of blood T cell repertoires in COVID-19. In the study overall: Samples came from the United States, Italy and Spain, spanning acute and convalescent COVID-19. PBMCs, B-cell-depleted T cells, or T cells provided the cDNA or gDNA that made up the material.

Authors' processing steps: The authors estimated nucleated cell counts from reference gene primer amplification. Sequencing used immunoSEQ multiplex PCR; TCRdb keeps in-frame clones, though not all of them. V and J calls and clone size come straight from that table; D and trimming were deduced from the DNA. The table records hundreds of thousands of clones, around 90% of them present only once. Seattle's enrolled individuals joined amid active infection and were then monitored longitudinally. The CDR3 sequence is 21 residues long. Trimming took 2 bases from V and 6 from J; bases not matched to a gene: 24.

Sequencing input: peripheral blood. This TCR came from a man aged 18-30 years with COVID-19, enrolled during active disease. The chain employs TRBV23-1 and TRBJ2-2; 7 bases are shared with TRBD1. TRBV23-1 is known as an ORF, though its function is uncertain. The CDR3 loop reads CASSQTLVGDRVIHYSGELFF. CDR3 DNA: TGCGCCAGCAGTCAAACCCTCGTTGGAGACAGGGTGATCCATTACTCCGGGGAGCTGTTTTTT.